A single sample is the source of the 14 T cell receptor beta chains below, sequenced in a study. TCRdb passed the RT-PCR reads through MiXCR, listing each CDR3 protein once. The sample shows about 680,000 distinct CDR3 sequences, 14% of them seen only once. The sample comprised memory CD4+ T cells from blood. The source of these receptors is a female donor in good health, serving as a healthy control.

The CDR3 loop reads CSVNSQSNYGYTF. Written as DNA, the CDR3 is TGCAGCGTAAACTCCCAGTCTAACTATGGCTACACCTTC. This chain connects TRBV29-1 to TRBJ1-2; D call uncertain. Between the trimmed V and J ends, which lost 6 bases and 0 bases, there was a span of 11 bases. Germline lookup yields CDR1 SQVTM and CDR2 ANQGSEA. This CDR3 has 13 residues. The whole variable domain, remainder taken from reference TRBV29-1 and TRBJ1-2, is SAVISQKPSRDICQRGTSLTIQCQVDSQVTMMFWYRQQPGQSLTLIATANQGSEATYESGFVIDKFPISRPNLTFSTLTVSNMSPEDSSIYLCSVNSQSNYGYTFGSGTRLTVV.

The gene calls are TRBV20-1 and TRBJ2-1, with 12 nucleotides matching TRBD2. The V gene's germline CDR1 is DFQATT and CDR2 SNEGSKA (reference sequence). V lost 6 bases to trimming and J lost 12 bases; unmatched junction nucleotides: 12. This CDR3 comprises 14 residues. The CDR3, as DNA: TGCAGTGCCTCGACTAGCGGGGGTCCCCGTGGGCAGTTCTTC. Translated: CSASTSGGPRGQFF.

The chain is built from TRBV6-2 or TRBV6-3 and TRBJ2-1, with a possible D match to TRBD2 (5 bases). Germline CDR1 is MNHEY and CDR2 is SVGEGT. V was trimmed by 6 bases and J by 5 bases, leaving 17 bases between them. CDR3 length equals 15 residues. The CDR3 DNA is TGTGCCAGCAGCAGCTTTCGGGGTCGGGACAATGAGCAGTTCTTC. Protein: CASSSFRGRDNEQFF.

The chain recombines TRBV15 with TRBJ1-4; no reliable D call. The length of the CDR3 is 13 residues. Trimming removed 4 bases at V and 8 bases at J, with 11 bases between. Germline CDR1 and CDR2: LNHNV and YYDKDF (reference sequence). CDR3 bases: TGTGCCACCAGCATCGTGAACGAGGAAAAACTGTTTTTT. Its translation: CATSIVNEEKLFF. The variable domain in full, completed from reference TRBV15 and TRBJ1-4, reads DAMVIQNPRYQVTQFGKPVTLSCSQTLNHNVMYWYQQKSSQAPKLLFHYYDKDFNNEADTPDNFQSRRPNTSFCFLDIRSPGLGDTAMYLCATSIVNEEKLFFGSGTQLSVL.

This clonotype occurred many times. This rearrangement joins TRBV4-3 to TRBJ2-4; TRBD2 might be the D (6 bases). CDR1 is LGHNA and CDR2 is YSLEER in the germline V gene. The CDR3 extends over 15 amino acids. V was pared by 3 bases and J by 2 bases, with 11 bases between. The CDR3 region has the DNA TGCGCCAGCAGCCAGGGGCTAGCGACCAAAAACATTCAGTACTTC. Protein product: CASSQGLATKNIQYF.

This clonotype was observed a few times. CDR3 sequence (DNA): TGCAGTGCTAGGAGAGACACAGATACGCAGTATTTT. Protein sequence: CSARRDTDTQYF. The chain recombines TRBV20-1 with TRBJ2-3, with unresolved D. V dropped 3 bases and J dropped 2 bases, with 6 bases sitting between them. Germline CDR1 and CDR2: DFQATT and SNEGSKA (reference sequence). CDR3 length equals 12 residues.

This clonotype was counted a few times. The CDR3 region has the DNA TGTGCCAGCAGCCCGGTATCAGGGTACGAGACCCAGTACTTC. Translating gives CASSPVSGYETQYF. The chain is built from TRBV7-2 and TRBJ2-5; the D gene is possibly TRBD1 (5 bases). The V gene lost 5 bases and the J gene lost 5 bases, with 15 bases spanning the gap. The CDR3 has 14 amino acids. CDR1 SGHTA and CDR2 FQGNSA come from the germline V gene.

The J gene is TRBJ1-4, the V gene TRBV20-1; no clear D. CDR1 and CDR2 (germline): DFQATT, SNEGSKA (reference sequence). V dropped 3 bases and J dropped 1 base, with 18 bases sitting between them. This CDR3 spans 17 amino acids. The CDR3 spells CSASLTRIRGTNEKLFF. The CDR3 bases are TGCAGTGCTAGTCTCACCCGAATTCGAGGAACTAATGAAAAACTGTTTTTT.

This chain links TRBV6-2 or TRBV6-3 with TRBJ2-7; D possibly corresponds to TRBD2 (6 bases). V dropped 4 bases and J dropped 3 bases, with 22 bases sitting between them. CDR3 size: 17 residues. Germline loops: CDR1 MNHEY, CDR2 SVGEGT. The CDR3 DNA reads TGTGCCAGCAGTTTAATTAGCGGTGGGAGTAAGGTCTACGAGCAGTACTTC. It specifies CASSLISGGSKVYEQYF.

This clonotype was detected only a few times. The rearrangement uses TRBV4-3 and TRBJ2-7, with 9 bases that match TRBD2. V lost 0 bases, J lost 4 bases, and 10 bases stayed unmatched. The CDR3 totals 17 residues. Germline-derived CDR1 and CDR2 are LGHNA and YSLEER. CDR3 bases: TGCGCCAGCAGCCAAGAAACCTTCAATAGCGGGAGTTACGAGCAGTACTTC. Translating gives CASSQETFNSGSYEQYF.

This clonotype was found many times. V gene TRBV27 combines with J gene TRBJ2-1; 10 positions match TRBD2. This CDR3 region has 14 residues. The germline CDR1 and CDR2 sequences are MNHEY and SMNVEV (reference sequence). V gave up 6 bases and J gave up 6 bases; unmatched junction bases: 5. The CDR3 spells CASSRLAGINEQFF. The CDR3 bases are TGTGCCAGCAGCCGACTAGCGGGTATCAATGAGCAGTTCTTC.

In this sample, this clonotype turned up a few times. The chain links TRBV11-2 to TRBJ1-4, with a tentative D call TRBD1 (5 bases). CDR3 length equals 15 residues. Between the trimmed V and J ends, which lost 5 bases and 8 bases, there was a span of 18 bases. CDR1 and CDR2 from the germline V gene are SGHAT and FQNNGV. DNA for the CDR3: TGTGCCAGCAGCCTCCAGGGCCCTACCCAGGAAAAACTGTTTTTT. Protein sequence: CASSLQGPTQEKLFF.

This clonotype appeared many times. For the CDR3, the DNA is TGTGCCAGCAGCCCCGTGGACAATGAGCAGTTCTTC. It codes for CASSPVDNEQFF. The V and J genes are TRBV5-6 and TRBJ2-1; D is undetermined. Trimming removed 4 bases at V and 5 bases at J, with 7 bases between. Germline V gives CDR1 SGHDT, CDR2 YYEEEE. This CDR3 spans 12 amino acids.

The chain is built from TRBV12-3 or TRBV12-4 and TRBJ1-1, with D unresolved. The CDR3 runs to 12 residues. Trimming removed 3 bases from V and 4 bases from J, with 6 bases in between. The CDR3 DNA is TGTGCCAGCAGTTTTGCTCTCACTGAAGCTTTCTTT. Residues: CASSFALTEAFF.